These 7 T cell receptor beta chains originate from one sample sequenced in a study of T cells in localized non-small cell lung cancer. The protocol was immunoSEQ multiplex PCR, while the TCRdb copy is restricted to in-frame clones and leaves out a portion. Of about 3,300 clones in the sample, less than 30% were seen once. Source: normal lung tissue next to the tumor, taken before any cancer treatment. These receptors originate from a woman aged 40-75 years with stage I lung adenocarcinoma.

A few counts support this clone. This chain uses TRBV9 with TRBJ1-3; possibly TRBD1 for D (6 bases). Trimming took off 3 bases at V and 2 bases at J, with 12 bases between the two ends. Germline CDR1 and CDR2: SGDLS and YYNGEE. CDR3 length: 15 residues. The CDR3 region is CASSAAGAPGNTIYF. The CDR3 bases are TGTGCCAGCAGCGCGGCAGGGGCTCCTGGAAACACCATATATTTT.

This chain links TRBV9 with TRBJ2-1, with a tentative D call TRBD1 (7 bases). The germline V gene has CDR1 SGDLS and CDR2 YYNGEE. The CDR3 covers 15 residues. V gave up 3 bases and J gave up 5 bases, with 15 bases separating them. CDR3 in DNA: TGTGCCAGCAGCGGGCGGACAGGAGGGGACAATGAGCAGTTCTTC. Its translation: CASSGRTGGDNEQFF.

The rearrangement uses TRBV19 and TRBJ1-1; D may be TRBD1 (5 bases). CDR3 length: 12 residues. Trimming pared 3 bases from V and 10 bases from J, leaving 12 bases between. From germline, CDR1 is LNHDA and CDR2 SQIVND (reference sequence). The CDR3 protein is CASSIWGRGAFF. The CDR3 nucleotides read TGTGCCAGTAGTATCTGGGGAAGGGGAGCTTTCTTT.

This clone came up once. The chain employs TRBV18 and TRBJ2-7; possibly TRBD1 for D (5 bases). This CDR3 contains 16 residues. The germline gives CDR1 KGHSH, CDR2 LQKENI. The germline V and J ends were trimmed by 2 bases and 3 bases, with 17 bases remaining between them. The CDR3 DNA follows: TGTGCCAGCTCACCAAGTGCACAGGCCTTTTACTACGAGCAGTACTTC. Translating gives CASSPSAQAFYYEQYF.

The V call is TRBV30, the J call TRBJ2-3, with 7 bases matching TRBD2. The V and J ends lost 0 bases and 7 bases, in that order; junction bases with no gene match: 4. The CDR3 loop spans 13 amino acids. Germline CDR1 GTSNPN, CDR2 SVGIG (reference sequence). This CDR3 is CAWSVAGSYTQYF. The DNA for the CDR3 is TGTGCCTGGAGTGTAGCGGGGAGCTATACGCAGTATTTT.

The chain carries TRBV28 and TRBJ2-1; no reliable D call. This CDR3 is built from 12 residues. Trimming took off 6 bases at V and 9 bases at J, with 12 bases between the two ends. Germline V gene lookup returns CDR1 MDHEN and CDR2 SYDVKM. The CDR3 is CASSLTISEQFF. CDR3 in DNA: TGTGCCAGCAGCCTTACTATAAGTGAGCAGTTCTTC. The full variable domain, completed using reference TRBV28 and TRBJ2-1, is DVKVTQSSRYLVKRTGEKVFLECVQDMDHENMFWYRQDPGLGLRLIYFSYDVKMKEKGDIPEGYSVSREKKERFSLILESASTNQTSMYLCASSLTISEQFFGPGTRLTVL.

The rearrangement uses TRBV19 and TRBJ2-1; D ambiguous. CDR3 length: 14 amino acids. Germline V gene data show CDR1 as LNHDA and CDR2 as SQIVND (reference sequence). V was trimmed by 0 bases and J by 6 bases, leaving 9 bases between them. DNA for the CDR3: TGTGCCAGTAGTATAGAGGGATTCCCCAATGAGCAGTTCTTC. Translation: CASSIEGFPNEQFF.